A single sample gave rise to the 17 T cell receptor beta chains below, sequenced in a study of T cell changes during pregnancy in multiple sclerosis. Produced via immunoSEQ multiplex PCR; TCRdb's table is partial and in-frame only. The sample lists fewer than 110,000 clones, about 91% occurring once. Sequencing used peripheral blood, obtained after pregnancy. These receptors came from a female donor with multiple sclerosis, enrolled in a pregnancy study.

J is TRBJ2-1 and V is TRBV11-2; 12 positions agree with TRBD2. Germline trimming cut 6 bases from V and 8 bases from J; bases unmatched to any gene: 14. This CDR3 comprises 17 residues. Germline V gives CDR1 SGHAT, CDR2 FQNNGV. As DNA, the CDR3 is TGTGCCAGCAGTTTCTCGACGCTAGCGGGAGGGCTATATGAGCAGTTCTTC. Its translation: CASSFSTLAGGLYEQFF.

The gene calls are TRBV6-5 and TRBJ1-1; a possible D gene is TRBD1 (5 bases). CDR3 size: 15 residues. V was cut by 6 bases and J by 4 bases, with 18 bases left in between. Germline values: CDR1 MNHEY, CDR2 SVGAGI. CDR3 nucleotide sequence: TGTGCCAGCAGAACCCGGGGAGGGGTGGGCACTGAAGCTTTCTTT. Amino acids: CASRTRGGVGTEAFF.

CDR3 DNA: TGTGCCAGCAGCTTAGAGGGGTGGGGGGGTACTGAAGCTTTCTTT. Translation: CASSLEGWGGTEAFF. This chain connects TRBV11-2 to TRBJ1-1, with D possibly TRBD1 on 5 matching bases. Germline V gene sequence: CDR1 SGHAT, CDR2 FQNNGV. Deletions cut 0 bases from V and 5 bases from J, with 13 bases between. The CDR3 has 15 residues.

V usage is TRBV9 and J usage is TRBJ1-6, with unresolved D. This CDR3 comprises 15 residues. Looked up from germline, CDR1 is SGDLS and CDR2 is YYNGEE. V dropped 3 bases and J dropped 7 bases, with 14 bases sitting between them. CDR3 sequence: CASSATQVTNSPLHF. Written as DNA, the CDR3 is TGTGCCAGCAGCGCTACTCAGGTGACCAATTCACCCCTCCACTTT.

This clone was seen a single time. The CDR3: CASSSGTGETGELFF. The CDR3 nucleotides are TGCGCCAGCAGCTCTGGGACAGGGGAGACCGGGGAGCTGTTTTTT. The chain carries TRBV5-1 and TRBJ2-2; TRBD1 matches 10 bases. The length of the CDR3 is 15 residues. Germline V lookup: CDR1 SGHRS, CDR2 YFSETQ. The V segment lost 3 bases and the J segment 5 bases; nucleotides outside the gene matches: 4.

The CDR3 nucleotides read TGTGCCAGCAGTGTAAGCGGGGGTTACAATGAGCAGTTCTTC. Amino acids: CASSVSGGYNEQFF. The rearrangement uses TRBV2 and TRBJ2-1; 8 bases map to TRBD2. The CDR3 length is 14 residues. With V trimmed by 4 bases and J by 4 bases, 3 bases remained unmatched. From germline, CDR1 is SNHLY and CDR2 FYNNEI. Full variable domain (missing parts from reference TRBV2 and TRBJ2-1): EPEVTQTPSHQVTQMGQEVILRCVPISNHLYFYWYRQILGQKVEFLVSFYNNEISEKSEIFDDQFSVERPDGSNFTLKIRSTKLEDSAMYFCASSVSGGYNEQFFGPGTRLTVL.

The V call is TRBV7-3, the J call TRBJ1-2; 9 bases are shared with TRBD1. The germline V gene has CDR1 SGHTA and CDR2 FQGTGA. V shed 5 bases, J shed 8 bases, and the junction held 9 bases outside the gene matches. The CDR3 covers 14 residues. CDR3 sequence reads: CASSPTGGSGGYTF. As DNA, the CDR3 is TGTGCCAGCAGCCCCACAGGGGGCTCGGGAGGCTACACCTTC. The variable domain in full, with the rest retrieved from reference TRBV7-3 and TRBJ1-2, is GAGVSQTPSNKVTEKGKYVELRCDPISGHTALYWYRQSLGQGPEFLIYFQGTGAADDSGLPNDRFFAVRPEGSVSTLKIQRTERGDSAVYLCASSPTGGSGGYTFGSGTRLTVV.

This chain connects TRBV28 to TRBJ2-1; TRBD1 is a possible D gene (5 bases). The CDR3 totals 13 residues. The germline V gene encodes CDR1 MDHEN and CDR2 SYDVKM. V lost 7 bases, J lost 8 bases, and 15 bases lay in between. Here the CDR3 reads CASIRGLFDEQFF. CDR3 DNA sequence: TGTGCCAGCATAAGGGGTCTTTTTGATGAGCAGTTCTTC. The variable domain in full, with the rest retrieved from reference TRBV28 and TRBJ2-1, is DVKVTQSSRYLVKRTGEKVFLECVQDMDHENMFWYRQDPGLGLRLIYFSYDVKMKEKGDIPEGYSVSREKKERFSLILESASTNQTSMYLCASIRGLFDEQFFGPGTRLTVL.

The rearrangement joins TRBV18 to TRBJ2-2; D unresolved. Trimming cost V 1 base and J 8 bases, with 5 bases left between them. Germline-derived CDR1 and CDR2 are KGHSH and LQKENI. This CDR3 spans 12 amino acids. CDR3 coding DNA: TGTGCCAGCTCACCACGTCTGGGGGAGCTGTTTTTT. Translated: CASSPRLGELFF. Full variable domain (missing parts from reference TRBV18 and TRBJ2-2): NAGVMQNPRHLVRRRGQEARLRCSPMKGHSHVYWYRQLPEEGLKFMVYLQKENIIDESGMPKERFSAEFPKEGPSILRIQQVVRGDSAAYFCASSPRLGELFFGEGSRLTVL.

The CDR3: CASSAPNRATGNTIYF. The CDR3 bases are TGTGCCAGCAGCGCCCCCAACAGGGCAACTGGAAACACCATATATTTT. V and J are TRBV2 and TRBJ1-3, with a possible D match to TRBD1 (6 bases). Germline CDR1 and CDR2: SNHLY and FYNNEI. Deletions cut 6 bases from V and 2 bases from J, with 17 bases between. The CDR3 totals 16 residues.

The J gene is TRBJ1-1, the V gene TRBV7-2, with no clear D. Trimming shortened V by 8 bases and J by 6 bases, and 19 bases separated the two germline ends. Germline V lookup: CDR1 SGHTA, CDR2 FQGNSA. The CDR3 covers 14 residues. For the CDR3, the DNA is TGTGCCAGCCTCTACGGGTCCATAGGCGCTGAAGCTTTCTTT. As protein: CASLYGSIGAEAFF.

This chain links TRBV5-4 with TRBJ2-7, with D maybe TRBD1 (5 bases). Germline V gene sequence: CDR1 SGHNT, CDR2 YYREEE (reference sequence). V was trimmed by 3 bases and J by 2 bases, leaving 18 bases between them. This CDR3 contains 16 residues. The CDR3 region has the DNA TGTGCCAGCAGCTCCCGGACAATCAGACCCCCCTACGAGCAGTACTTC. Its protein product is CASSSRTIRPPYEQYF.

The chain carries TRBV28 and TRBJ1-5, with D hard to call. Trimming pared 8 bases from V and 0 bases from J, leaving 11 bases between. Germline lookup yields CDR1 MDHEN and CDR2 SYDVKM. CDR3 length: 14 residues. The CDR3 DNA follows: TGTGCCAGCGACTCACTCTATAGCAATCAGCCCCAGCATTTT. It specifies CASDSLYSNQPQHF.

The gene calls are TRBV7-2 and TRBJ1-1; 9 bases are a match to TRBD1. J gave up 1 base and V 5 bases, and 2 bases lay outside the gene matches. CDR1 is SGHTA and CDR2 is FQGNSA in the germline V gene. The CDR3 loop spans 14 amino acids. CDR3 in DNA: TGTGCCAGCAGCCGGGGACAGGGGAACACTGAAGCTTTCTTT. Its translation: CASSRGQGNTEAFF.

The rearrangement joins TRBV9 to TRBJ2-2; 14 bases are a match to TRBD2. The CDR3 covers 16 residues. V was pared by 2 bases and J by 7 bases, with 4 bases of the junction left unmatched. Per the germline V gene, CDR1 is SGDLS and CDR2 is YYNGEE. The chain's CDR3 is CASSVGLAGGIGELFF. CDR3 in DNA: TGTGCCAGCAGCGTTGGACTAGCGGGAGGAATCGGGGAGCTGTTTTTT.

V usage is TRBV4-3 and J usage is TRBJ2-2; 7 bases agree with TRBD1. The CDR3 consists of 16 residues. The junction had 9 bases not matched to a gene; V was cut back by 4 bases and J by 4 bases. Germline V gives CDR1 LGHNA, CDR2 YSLEER. The CDR3 sequence is CASSLSDRWSTGELFF. CDR3 sequence (DNA): TGCGCCAGCAGCCTTTCGGACAGGTGGAGCACCGGGGAGCTGTTTTTT.

The CDR3 DNA is TGCGCCAGCCGAGAAGGAGCCGCTTATAATTCACCCCTCCACTTT. The encoded protein is CASREGAAYNSPLHF. The chain couples TRBV4-1 to TRBJ1-6; no reliable D call. The CDR3 length is 15 residues. Per germline, CDR1 MGHRA and CDR2 YSYEKL. V lost 8 bases to trimming and J lost 4 bases, with 15 bases between them.